Reported below is one T cell receptor beta chain. Its antigen is unknown. The data were produced by immunoSEQ multiplex PCR, yet TCRdb's version contains in-frame clones alone and is incomplete. In the table there are some 80,000 clones, roughly 96% of which are singletons. This record belongs to a study of cytomegalovirus exposure and HLA in healthy donors. Study overall: The use of the same platform for the approximately 110 validation repertoires and the 650 to 850 first-cohort repertoires was reported by a later analysis. Study-wide findings and caveats: The classifier reportedly diagnosed cytomegalovirus status with high sensitivity and specificity. First-cohort TCR clusters tended to co-occur in the 130 or so validation repertoires, a later analysis found.

Trimming took off 2 bases at V and 4 bases at J, with 12 bases between the two ends. The V gene's germline CDR1 is SGHTS and CDR2 YDEGEE. The CDR3 runs to 14 residues. The clonotype originates from a young woman in good health and CMV-seronegative. The J gene is TRBJ1-2, the V gene TRBV5-8, with unresolved D. The material sequenced was PBMCs. CDR3 coding DNA: TGTGCCAGCAGCTTTGCTCCCTCGGGCTATGGCTACACCTTC. It translates to CASSFAPSGYGYTF.